Each of the 24 T cell receptor beta chains below was sequenced from the same sample in a study of blood T cell repertoires in COVID-19. Here immunoSEQ multiplex PCR was the method, and the copy in TCRdb shows in-frame clones only, minus some. The data contain approximately 360,000 clones, 85% to 90% of them seen just once; the ten biggest clones take up 5% to 8.5%. The sample taken for sequencing was peripheral blood. These receptor sequences come from a man aged 18 to 30 with active or convalescent COVID-19.

The rearrangement uses TRBV19 and TRBJ2-7; 7 bases fit TRBD1. With 5 bases clipped from V and 0 bases from J, the junction kept 7 bases outside the gene matches. This CDR3 contains 15 residues. Germline V gene lookup returns CDR1 LNHDA and CDR2 SQIVND (reference sequence). CDR3 bases: TGTGCCAGTAGTTTCCGGGACAGAAGCTCCTACGAGCAGTACTTC. Translation: CASSFRDRSSYEQYF.

Only one count was recorded for this clone. The chain has TRBV11-1 and TRBJ2-1, with D maybe TRBD1 (6 bases). The V end lost 5 bases, the J end lost 7 bases, and 18 bases lay between the germline ends. CDR3 length equals 15 residues. Germline CDR1 reads SGHAT; CDR2 reads FQDESV (reference sequence). CDR3 in DNA: TGTGCCAGCAGCCCGAAGAGGGGGAGAGAGAATGAGCAGTTCTTC. It codes for CASSPKRGRENEQFF.

The chain combines TRBV19 with TRBJ2-3, with D possibly being TRBD2 (5 bases). Germline V gives CDR1 LNHDA, CDR2 SQIVND (reference sequence). The CDR3 has 17 residues. V was shortened by 2 bases and J by 7 bases, with 22 bases between the two germline ends. CDR3: CASSISRRAFFGNTQYF. CDR3 nucleotide sequence: TGTGCCAGTAGTATATCACGACGGGCCTTCTTCGGGAATACGCAGTATTTT.

This clone was recorded once. The chain combines TRBV7-3 with TRBJ2-1; TRBD2 aligns across 10 bases. This CDR3 contains 14 residues. The germline V gene has CDR1 SGHTA and CDR2 FQGTGA. V lost 9 bases and J lost 5; bases outside the gene matches: 7. The CDR3 DNA follows: TGTGCCAGTTCCAGCGGGGGGGCCAACAATGAGCAGTTCTTC. Its translation is CASSSGGANNEQFF.

V and J are TRBV27 and TRBJ2-7, with 9 bases lining up with TRBD1. J was trimmed by 4 bases and V by 8 bases; bases with no gene match: 18. The CDR3 covers 17 residues. Germline V gives CDR1 MNHEY, CDR2 SMNVEV (reference sequence). Here the CDR3 reads CASAGYQRTGVVYEQYF. The CDR3 DNA reads TGTGCCAGCGCCGGCTATCAAAGGACAGGGGTTGTTTACGAGCAGTACTTC.

The J gene is TRBJ2-7, the V gene TRBV4-1; 7 bases fit TRBD1. Looked up from germline, CDR1 is MGHRA and CDR2 is YSYEKL. This CDR3 region has 15 residues. V shed 2 bases, J shed 4 bases, and the junction held 8 bases outside the gene matches. DNA of the CDR3: TGCGCCAGCAGCCAAATAACAGGGGCTGCATACGAGCAGTACTTC. Translation gives CASSQITGAAYEQYF.

The genes are TRBV6-2 or TRBV6-3 and TRBJ2-7; 14 bases line up with TRBD2. The junction had 2 bases not matched to a gene; V was cut back by 6 bases and J by 1 base. The CDR3 runs to 15 residues. CDR1 and CDR2 from the germline V gene are MNHEY and SVGEGT. CDR3 in DNA: TGTGCCAGCAGCCGACTAGCGGGAGGGTCCTACGAGCAGTACTTC. It codes for CASSRLAGGSYEQYF.

This chain links TRBV7-2 with TRBJ2-1, with 8 positions matching TRBD2. V lost 2 bases, J lost 3 bases, and 9 bases stayed unmatched. The length of the CDR3 is 17 residues. CDR1 and CDR2 (germline): SGHTA, FQGNSA. For the CDR3, the DNA is TGTGCCAGCAGCTTACCCACGGGGGGGAGGGGCTACAATGAGCAGTTCTTC. It yields the protein CASSLPTGGRGYNEQFF.

The rearrangement uses TRBV5-8 and TRBJ2-5; 8 bases match TRBD1. Germline V gene lookup returns CDR1 SGHTS and CDR2 YDEGEE. After removal of 3 bases from V and 4 bases from J, the junction contained 5 bases not matched to a gene. The CDR3 contains 14 residues. This CDR3 is CASSSRQGRETQYF. The CDR3 coding sequence is TGTGCCAGCAGCTCCAGACAGGGGAGAGAGACCCAGTACTTC.

The V call is TRBV7-5, the J call TRBJ1-2. TRBV7-5 is annotated as a pseudogene. The CDR3 contains 14 residues. The CDR3 DNA is TGTGCCAAAACCGCGGGGGAGGGTAACTATGGCTACACCTTC. Amino acids: CAKTAGEGNYGYTF.

The chain uses TRBV13 and TRBJ1-1; 7 nucleotides agree with TRBD1. The CDR3 covers 16 residues. Losses at the gene ends were 4 bases for V and 1 base for J; bases not matched to a gene: 9. Germline CDR1 reads PRHDT; CDR2 reads FYEKMQ (reference sequence). As DNA, the CDR3 is TGTGCCAGCAGCTGGGGACAGAATTGGGAGAACACTGAAGCTTTCTTT. Its protein is CASSWGQNWENTEAFF.

This sequence joins TRBV6-2 or TRBV6-3 and TRBJ2-1, with unresolved D. The CDR3 length is 14 residues. Germline V lookup: CDR1 MNHEY, CDR2 SVGEGT. V lost 4 bases and J 1 base, leaving 8 bases between the germline ends. CDR3 bases: TGTGCCAGCAGTTTTCGGTATTCCTACAATGAGCAGTTCTTC. Residues: CASSFRYSYNEQFF.

The CDR3 DNA is TGTGCCAGCCTGGACAGGGCATCCTACAATGAGCAGTTCTTC. Translation: CASLDRASYNEQFF. The chain is built from TRBV7-8 and TRBJ2-1; 8 nucleotides agree with TRBD1. The CDR3 contains 14 residues. With 8 bases clipped from V and 1 base from J, the junction kept 4 bases outside the gene matches. CDR1 is SGHVS and CDR2 is FQNEAQ in the germline V gene.

The chain is built from TRBV3-1 (or the pseudogene TRBV3-2) and TRBJ2-7; 7 nucleotides line up with TRBD2. CDR3 length: 14 amino acids. V was clipped by 1 base and J by 7 bases; unmatched bases: 7. Germline values: CDR1 LGHDT, CDR2 YNNKEL (reference sequence). CDR3 sequence: CASSQGRGSGEQYF. The CDR3 bases are TGTGCCAGCAGCCAAGGGCGGGGGTCGGGTGAGCAGTACTTC.

The J gene is TRBJ2-3, the V gene TRBV4-3, with D perhaps TRBD2 (6 bases). The CDR3 has 15 amino acids. With 1 base removed from V and 1 base from J, the gap between germline ends came to 9 bases. CDR1 is LGHNA, CDR2 YSLEER, per germline. CDR3 sequence (DNA): TGCGCCAGCAGCCAAGCCGGGGAGGGCACAGATACGCAGTATTTT. Translating gives CASSQAGEGTDTQYF.

CDR3 loop: CASSLGGRRQETQYF. CDR3 DNA sequence: TGTGCCAGCAGCTTGGGCGGGAGGAGGCAGGAGACCCAGTACTTC. The V gene is TRBV5-4, the J gene TRBJ2-5; 8 nucleotides align to TRBD2. From germline, CDR1 is SGHNT and CDR2 YYREEE (reference sequence). The V gene end was trimmed by 0 bases and the J gene end by 5 bases; junction bases not matched to a gene: 6. CDR3 length: 15 residues.

V and J are TRBV10-3 and TRBJ1-1; the match to TRBD1 covers 7 bases. This CDR3 is built from 14 residues. Germline V gene data show CDR1 as ENHRY and CDR2 as SYGVKD. V lost 3 bases and J lost 6; bases outside the gene matches: 7. CDR3 in DNA: TGTGCCATCAGTGAAGGACAGGAATCGGCTGAAGCTTTCTTT. It yields the protein CAISEGQESAEAFF.

This chain connects TRBV29-1 to TRBJ2-7, with 7 bases lining up with TRBD1. The CDR3 spans 11 residues. Germline lookup yields CDR1 SQVTM and CDR2 ANQGSEA. V shed 6 bases and J 6 bases; nucleotides not matched to a gene: 5. CDR3 region: CSVTGVVEQYF. The CDR3 nucleotides read TGCAGCGTAACAGGGGTTGTCGAGCAGTACTTC.

This chain uses TRBV5-7 with TRBJ2-1; 10 bases map to TRBD2. TRBV5-7 is marked as an open reading frame, function uncertain. Losses at the gene ends were 6 bases for V and 8 bases for J; bases not matched to a gene: 20. The CDR3 totals 18 residues. CDR3 sequence (DNA): TGTGCCAGCAACTCGAAACTAGGACCAGCGGGAGGGCCCTATGAGCAGTTCTTC. This translates into CASNSKLGPAGGPYEQFF.

As to this clone: Distinct nucleotide sequences in the sample also encode this CDR3. The rearrangement uses TRBV6-5 and TRBJ1-1, with 7 bases aligning to TRBD1. This CDR3 contains 13 residues. Losses at the gene ends were 6 bases for V and 1 base for J; bases not matched to a gene: 2. In germline, CDR1 is MNHEY, CDR2 SVGAGI. The CDR3 region has the DNA TGTGCCAGCAGCCGGACAGGGAACACTGAAGCTTTCTTT. Translation gives CASSRTGNTEAFF.

The chain recombines TRBV4-1 with TRBJ1-6, with D hard to call. Per the germline V gene, CDR1 is MGHRA and CDR2 is YSYEKL. CDR3 length equals 16 residues. Trimming pared 6 bases from V and 7 bases from J, leaving 19 bases between. CDR3 residues: CASRPTGSWKNSPLHF. Written as DNA, the CDR3 is TGCGCCAGCAGGCCGACCGGGTCCTGGAAAAATTCACCCCTCCACTTT.

J is TRBJ2-5 and V is TRBV7-2; TRBD2 aligns across 11 bases. CDR1 is SGHTA and CDR2 is FQGNSA in the germline V gene. V was pared by 5 bases and J by 5 bases, with 19 bases of the junction left unmatched. The CDR3 has 19 amino acids. CDR3 nucleotide sequence: TGTGCCAGCAGCGCCGGACAGTTAGCGGGGGGGCTTTTTTGGGAGACCCAGTACTTC. Translation: CASSAGQLAGGLFWETQYF.

This chain links TRBV7-9 with TRBJ1-6; D gene ambiguous. Germline values: CDR1 SEHNR, CDR2 FQNEAQ (reference sequence). The V gene lost 0 bases and the J gene lost 7 bases, with 7 bases spanning the gap. This CDR3 is 14 amino acids long. Here the CDR3 DNA reads TGTGCCAGCAGCTTAGCATTCTCGAATTCACCCCTCCACTTT. This encodes CASSLAFSNSPLHF.

The chain has TRBV6-2 or TRBV6-3 and TRBJ2-3, with 9 positions matching TRBD2. Germline CDR1 reads MNHEY; CDR2 reads SVGEGT. CDR3 length: 19 amino acids. V lost 0 bases, J lost 2 bases, and 12 bases stayed unmatched. DNA for the CDR3: TGTGCCAGCAGTTACTCGGAGGGGGTAGCGGGGGCCCACACAGATACGCAGTATTTT. Its translation: CASSYSEGVAGAHTDTQYF.